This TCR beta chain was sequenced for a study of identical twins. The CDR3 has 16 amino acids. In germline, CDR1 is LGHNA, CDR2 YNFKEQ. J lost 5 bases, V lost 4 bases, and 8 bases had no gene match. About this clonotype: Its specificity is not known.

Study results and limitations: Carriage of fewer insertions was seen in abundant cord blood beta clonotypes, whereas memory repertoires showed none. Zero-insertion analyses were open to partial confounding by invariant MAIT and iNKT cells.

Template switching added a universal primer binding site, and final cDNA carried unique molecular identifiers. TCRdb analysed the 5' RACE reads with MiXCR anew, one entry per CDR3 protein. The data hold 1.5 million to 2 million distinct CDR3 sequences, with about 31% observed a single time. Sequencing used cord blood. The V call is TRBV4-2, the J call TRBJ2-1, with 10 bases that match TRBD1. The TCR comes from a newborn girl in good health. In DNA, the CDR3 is TGTGCCAGCAGCCGGTACTACGGGACAGGGGACAATGAGCAGTTCTTC. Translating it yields CASSRYYGTGDNEQFF.